The 30 T cell receptor beta chains in this list originate from one sample, sequenced in a study of sequential checkpoint blockade in melanoma. Using immunoSEQ multiplex PCR, the repertoire was profiled, and TCRdb retains in-frame clones only, with some absent. This sample carries some 20,000 clones, 56% of them seen once, and the ten largest clones take 17%. Treatment described: randomized to nivolumab then ipilimumab (arm A) or the reverse (arm B). Source: CD8+ T cells sorted from blood (inferred from file names), taken from a patient given nivolumab and ipilimumab in sequence. These receptors all stem from a human donor with melanoma.

The chain employs TRBV28 and TRBJ2-1; tentatively, D is TRBD2 (6 bases). The germline V gene encodes CDR1 MDHEN and CDR2 SYDVKM. V was trimmed by 3 bases and J by 5 bases, leaving 14 bases between them. This CDR3 spans 15 amino acids. The chain's CDR3 is CASSFAGSGDNEQFF. The CDR3 bases are TGTGCCAGCAGTTTTGCGGGGTCAGGAGACAATGAGCAGTTCTTC.

The sample holds a few counts of this clone. This rearrangement joins TRBV7-2 to TRBJ2-7; no reliable D call. V was shortened by 1 base and J by 7 bases, with 11 bases between the two germline ends. The CDR3 has 13 amino acids. The germline V gene encodes CDR1 SGHTA and CDR2 FQGNSA. CDR3 in amino acids: CASSLGPLLEQYF. CDR3 coding DNA: TGTGCCAGCAGCTTAGGTCCCCTGTTAGAGCAGTACTTC.

There are a few counts of this clone. In nucleotides, the CDR3 is TGTGCCAGCAGCCCTGACAGAGGAAACACCATATATTTT. It translates to CASSPDRGNTIYF. The rearrangement joins TRBV5-5 to TRBJ1-3; a possible D gene is TRBD1 (5 bases). With 4 bases removed from V and 4 bases from J, the gap between germline ends came to 9 bases. The CDR3 is 13 residues long. Germline CDR1 reads SGHKS; CDR2 reads YYEKEE (reference sequence).

The chain joins TRBV7-2 to TRBJ1-2; D might be TRBD1 (5 bases). The CDR3 contains 13 residues. V was trimmed by 5 bases and J by 10 bases, leaving 17 bases between them. Germline CDR1 is SGHTA and CDR2 is FQGNSA. CDR3 nucleotide sequence: TGTGCCAGCAGCACGGGACTGGACGGTCCCTACACCTTC. The encoded protein is CASSTGLDGPYTF.

The chain recombines TRBV30 with TRBJ1-1; 7 nucleotides match TRBD1. Germline values: CDR1 GTSNPN, CDR2 SVGIG (reference sequence). The CDR3 sequence is 13 residues long. V gave up 4 bases and J gave up 4 bases; unmatched junction bases: 6. The CDR3 DNA reads TGTGCCTGGACCCCGACAGGGCCCACTGAAGCTTTCTTT. Its protein is CAWTPTGPTEAFF.

This chain joins TRBV4-1 and TRBJ2-5; a possible D gene is TRBD2 (6 bases). This CDR3 is built from 17 residues. The germline gives CDR1 MGHRA, CDR2 YSYEKL. V lost 0 bases and J lost 4, with 18 bases in between. Here the CDR3 reads CASSQEPTGTRTETQYF. In DNA, the CDR3 is TGCGCCAGCAGCCAAGAACCTACCGGGACTCGAACAGAGACCCAGTACTTC.

In its sample, this clone was seen a few times. The V call is TRBV4-2, the J call TRBJ1-2; TRBD1 agrees at 10 bases. CDR3 length equals 14 residues. V trimming: 0 bases; J trimming: 7 bases; junction bases outside the gene matches: 2. Germline CDR1 LGHNA, CDR2 YNFKEQ. The CDR3 is CASSQDRTGGGYTF. Written as DNA, the CDR3 is TGTGCCAGCAGCCAAGATCGGACAGGGGGTGGCTACACCTTC.

The chain carries TRBV7-6 and TRBJ1-2; D unresolved. Germline V lookup: CDR1 SGHVS, CDR2 FNYEAQ. The CDR3 runs 13 residues. Deletions cut 4 bases from V and 8 bases from J, with 14 bases between. DNA for the CDR3: TGTGCCAGCAGCTCCGGGCCGGAGGGAGGCTACACCTTC. Translation: CASSSGPEGGYTF.

CDR3 nucleotide sequence: TGTGCCAGCAGTTTAGGGGTAGCGGGAGGGCCAAGCACCCAGTACTTC. Amino acids: CASSLGVAGGPSTQYF. The chain recombines TRBV28 with TRBJ2-5, with 11 bases lining up with TRBD2. CDR3 length: 16 residues. Germline CDR1 MDHEN, CDR2 SYDVKM. Losses at the gene ends were 2 bases for V and 8 bases for J; bases not matched to a gene: 10.

This clone was picked up a small number of times. This chain connects TRBV4-1 to TRBJ2-1; maybe TRBD2 (5 bases). CDR3 length equals 15 residues. V lost 0 bases and J lost 8, with 14 bases in between. Per germline, CDR1 MGHRA and CDR2 YSYEKL. CDR3 sequence (DNA): TGCGCCAGCAGCCAAGACCCGGGATTAGGTGATGAGCAGTTCTTC. This sequence encodes CASSQDPGLGDEQFF.

The genes are TRBV7-2 and TRBJ1-2, with 9 nucleotides matching TRBD1. CDR3 length: 15 amino acids. With V trimmed by 5 bases and J by 4 bases, 8 bases remained unmatched. Germline CDR1 and CDR2: SGHTA and FQGNSA. CDR3 nucleotides: TGTGCCAGCAGCCTACAGGGGGCATCGGGCTATGGCTACACCTTC. Translating gives CASSLQGASGYGYTF.

This clone was detected only a few times. The gene calls are TRBV27 and TRBJ2-3; D is possibly TRBD1 (6 bases). V lost 8 bases, J lost 4 bases, and 16 bases lay in between. The CDR3 consists of 14 residues. The V gene's germline CDR1 is MNHEY and CDR2 SMNVEV (reference sequence). CDR3: CASSTGSNADTQYF. In nucleotides, the CDR3 is TGTGCCAGCTCCACAGGGTCGAATGCAGATACGCAGTATTTT.

V gene TRBV2 combines with J gene TRBJ1-1, with 9 bases identical to TRBD1. Looked up from germline, CDR1 is SNHLY and CDR2 is FYNNEI. This CDR3 spans 14 amino acids. The trim removed 7 bases at V and 5 bases at J, leaving 8 bases unmatched. The CDR3 loop reads CASTSDRGGTEAFF. Written as DNA, the CDR3 is TGTGCCAGCACCTCGGACAGGGGAGGGACTGAAGCTTTCTTT.

The rearrangement links TRBV7-9 to TRBJ1-1; 8 nucleotides line up with TRBD1. The CDR3 is made up of 13 amino acids. After removal of 6 bases from V and 10 bases from J, the junction contained 10 bases not matched to a gene. Germline V CDR1 and CDR2: SEHNR, FQNEAQ (reference sequence). As DNA, the CDR3 is TGTGCCAGCAGGCCACAGGGGGGTTTTACAGCTTTCTTT. Translation: CASRPQGGFTAFF.

This rearrangement joins TRBV7-9 to TRBJ1-1; no clear D gene. The V and J ends lost 5 bases and 2 bases respectively, with 6 bases between them. The germline V gene encodes CDR1 SEHNR and CDR2 FQNEAQ (reference sequence). There are 12 residues in the CDR3. CDR3 sequence: CASSDFNTEAFF. CDR3 DNA sequence: TGTGCCAGCAGCGACTTTAACACTGAAGCTTTCTTT.

This clone was detected once. The chain links TRBV9 to TRBJ2-2, with TRBD2 matching 8 bases. The CDR3 is 17 amino acids. V lost 0 bases, J lost 0 bases, and 4 bases stayed unmatched. Germline loops: CDR1 SGDLS, CDR2 YYNGEE. In nucleotides, the CDR3 is TGTGCCAGCAGCGTAGAACGGGAGGGTCCGAACACCGGGGAGCTGTTTTTT. The encoded protein is CASSVEREGPNTGELFF.

This clone was seen only a few times. The genes are TRBV6-1 and TRBJ2-7; 8 positions match TRBD1. V was clipped by 6 bases and J by 5 bases; unmatched bases: 9. The CDR3 runs 14 residues. Germline V gene sequence: CDR1 MNHNS, CDR2 SASEGT. CDR3 nucleotides: TGTGCCAGCAGCAGTGGACAGGGAGATCACGAGCAGTACTTC. Its translation is CASSSGQGDHEQYF.

This clone was detected only a few times. This rearrangement joins TRBV9 to TRBJ1-4; 7 nucleotides line up with TRBD1. The junction had 3 bases not matched to a gene; V was cut back by 0 bases and J by 4 bases. In germline, CDR1 is SGDLS, CDR2 YYNGEE. This CDR3 has 15 amino acids. CDR3 amino acids: CASSVEGQYNEKLFF. The CDR3 DNA sequence: TGTGCCAGCAGCGTAGAGGGACAGTATAATGAAAAACTGTTTTTT.

This chain links TRBV7-9 with TRBJ2-7, with 9 bases matching TRBD2. The germline V gene encodes CDR1 SEHNR and CDR2 FQNEAQ (reference sequence). There are 13 residues in the CDR3. V trimming: 5 bases; J trimming: 4 bases; junction bases outside the gene matches: 3. CDR3 region: CASSISGSYEQYF. The DNA of the CDR3 is TGTGCCAGCAGCATTAGCGGGAGTTACGAGCAGTACTTC. The whole variable domain, filled in from reference TRBV7-9 and TRBJ2-7, reads DTGVSQNPRHKITKRGQNVTFRCDPISEHNRLYWYRQTLGQGPEFLTYFQNEAQLEKSRLLSDRFSAERPKGSFSTLEIQRTEQGDSAMYLCASSISGSYEQYFGPGTRLTVT.

The chain employs TRBV7-6 and TRBJ2-2; TRBD2 agrees at 8 bases. The V and J ends lost 1 base and 0 bases, in that order; junction bases with no gene match: 10. CDR3 size: 19 residues. Looked up from germline, CDR1 is SGHVS and CDR2 is FNYEAQ. The CDR3 here is CASSLVLSGTTPNTGELFF. In DNA form, the CDR3 reads TGTGCCAGCAGCTTAGTCCTTAGCGGGACCACACCGAACACCGGGGAGCTGTTTTTT.

The gene calls are TRBV4-2 and TRBJ2-1; 9 bases agree with TRBD1. The CDR3 is 16 residues long. Germline lookup yields CDR1 LGHNA and CDR2 YNFKEQ. V dropped 2 bases and J dropped 5; count of bases not matched to a gene: 7. DNA of the CDR3: TGTGCCAGCAGCCAACCTACAGGGGGCCATCACAATGAGCAGTTCTTC. Translation: CASSQPTGGHHNEQFF.

V gene TRBV5-1 combines with J gene TRBJ1-6; TRBD1 matches 7 bases. The CDR3 consists of 15 residues. Germline CDR1 reads SGHRS; CDR2 reads YFSETQ. The V segment lost 4 bases and the J segment 9 bases; nucleotides outside the gene matches: 10. The CDR3 protein is CASSLQTGLGSPLHF. CDR3 coding DNA: TGCGCCAGCAGCCTTCAGACAGGGTTGGGTTCACCCCTCCACTTT.

The chain is built from TRBV5-1 and TRBJ1-1; D is undetermined. This CDR3 is 13 amino acids long. Trimming stripped 9 bases from V and 1 base from J, with 13 bases between. In germline, CDR1 is SGHRS, CDR2 YFSETQ. In DNA, the CDR3 is TGCGCCATACCGGAGGAAAAGAACACTGAAGCTTTCTTT. This sequence encodes CAIPEEKNTEAFF. The full variable domain, with the rest looked up from reference TRBV5-1 and TRBJ1-1, is KAGVTQTPRYLIKTRGQQVTLSCSPISGHRSVSWYQQTPGQGLQFLFEYFSETQRNKGNFPGRFSGRQFSNSRSEMNVSTLELGDSALYLCAIPEEKNTEAFFGQGTRLTVV.

In its sample, this clone was seen a few times. The chain carries TRBV5-4 and TRBJ2-7; D is unresolved. The CDR3 has 13 amino acids. CDR1 SGHNT and CDR2 YYREEE come from the germline V gene (reference sequence). The V and J ends lost 3 bases and 0 bases respectively, with 7 bases between them. CDR3 nucleotides: TGTGCCAGCAGCTCTACTATCTCCTACGAGCAGTACTTC. This gives the protein CASSSTISYEQYF. Variable domain in full (rest from reference TRBV5-4 and TRBJ2-7): ETGVTQSPTHLIKTRGQQVTLRCSSQSGHNTVSWYQQALGQGPQFIFQYYREEENGRGNFPPRFSGLQFPNYSSELNVNALELDDSALYLCASSSTISYEQYFGPGTRLTVT.

The rearrangement uses TRBV2 and TRBJ1-1; the D gene is possibly TRBD1 (5 bases). CDR3 length equals 11 residues. Germline V CDR1 and CDR2: SNHLY, FYNNEI. Trimming took off 8 bases at V and 6 bases at J, with 10 bases between the two ends. The CDR3 nucleotides are TGTGCCAGCGGGCCAGGGTCTGAAGCTTTCTTT. Protein sequence: CASGPGSEAFF. The full variable domain, its missing parts supplied by reference TRBV2 and TRBJ1-1, is EPEVTQTPSHQVTQMGQEVILRCVPISNHLYFYWYRQILGQKVEFLVSFYNNEISEKSEIFDDQFSVERPDGSNFTLKIRSTKLEDSAMYFCASGPGSEAFFGQGTRLTVV.

The rearrangement joins TRBV6-5 to TRBJ2-6, with D uncertain. Germline loops: CDR1 MNHEY, CDR2 SVGAGI. Trimming pared 0 bases from V and 4 bases from J, leaving 10 bases between. This CDR3 comprises 16 residues. CDR3 amino acids: CASSYSMGSGANVLTF. The CDR3 DNA is TGTGCCAGCAGTTACTCGATGGGCTCCGGGGCCAACGTCCTGACTTTC.

This clone was counted a few times. A much larger clonotype is one base distant, so this may be a read error. This chain uses TRBV4-1 with TRBJ1-4; D is perhaps TRBD1 (6 bases). Germline loops: CDR1 MGHRA, CDR2 YSYEKL. With 0 bases removed from V and 6 bases from J, the gap between germline ends came to 11 bases. This CDR3 is 15 amino acids long. The CDR3 sequence: CASSQEVRGDEKLFF. DNA for the CDR3: TGCGCCAGCAGCCAAGAAGTCAGGGGCGATGAAAAACTGTTTTTT.

This clone was seen only once. The chain combines TRBV6-5 with TRBJ2-7; 8 bases agree with TRBD2. CDR3 length equals 15 residues. Germline loops: CDR1 MNHEY, CDR2 SVGAGI. V lost 6 bases to trimming and J lost 3 bases; unmatched junction nucleotides: 10. DNA for the CDR3: TGTGCCAGCAGCCCCACGGGAGGGCCAAACTACGAGCAGTACTTC. Its protein is CASSPTGGPNYEQYF.

This clone appeared a few times. The chain is built from TRBV19 and TRBJ1-1; TRBD1 is a possible D gene (6 bases). CDR1 and CDR2 (germline): LNHDA, SQIVND (reference sequence). The V gene lost 8 bases and the J gene lost 5 bases, with 18 bases spanning the gap. CDR3 length equals 14 residues. The CDR3 is CASGYRALGTEAFF. The CDR3, as DNA: TGTGCCAGTGGATACAGGGCTCTGGGGACTGAAGCTTTCTTT.

This chain uses TRBV5-6 with TRBJ2-5; maybe TRBD2 (6 bases). Germline V gives CDR1 SGHDT, CDR2 YYEEEE. Trimming shortened V by 4 bases and J by 7 bases, and 17 bases separated the two germline ends. The CDR3 has 14 amino acids. CDR3 nucleotides: TGTGCCAGCAGCCAAACGGGACTTAAGGGGACCCAGTACTTC. Translating it yields CASSQTGLKGTQYF.